This TCR beta chain was retrieved from a study of T cell clones after liver transplantation (dated by TCRdb to between 2018 and 2021). Notes on the research overall: ITN030ST, the source of the samples, was a randomized trial that attempted immunosuppression withdrawal within 2 years of liver transplantation. Donor-reactive T cell clones were identified using TCRbeta sequencing after a pre-transplant mixed lymphocyte reaction and were then followed in post-transplant blood. Tolerance was defined as complete withdrawal of immunosuppression for at least one year without a rise in liver enzymes beyond twice the upper limit of normal. No induction therapy was given to the subjects, and standard immunosuppression was administered until randomization at 12-24 months post-transplant. Third party-reactive TCRbeta sequences from pre-transplant MLRs were also identified as an antigen-independent comparator for donor-reactive sequences. Blood samples were collected pre-transplant, pre-randomization before withdrawal, and post-randomization after either complete withdrawal or failed withdrawal. A cohort of 8 liver transplant recipients was studied, of whom 3 were classified as tolerant and 5 as non-tolerant. Of the eight recipients, a few were HCV-positive, while the remaining recipients had been transplanted for non-autoimmune, non-viral indications.

Thawed unstimulated PBMCs were stained for CD3, CD4 and CD8 and FACS-sorted into CD3+CD4+ and CD3+CD8+ populations. All 8 studied subjects were randomized to withdrawal of immunosuppression. Genomic DNA was isolated with the Qiagen DNeasy Blood and Tissue Kit. Using immunoSEQ, frozen genomic DNA was subjected to high-throughput TCRbeta CDR3 sequencing, a process that included PCR amplification, mapping, bias correction and internal controls. Regarding the original processing steps: Productive rearrangements were kept, and unique TCRbeta sequences were defined by CDR3 nucleotide sequence plus V and J gene. For classification of a sequence as donor-reactive, at least 5-fold expansion in CFSE-low cells relative to unstimulated pre-transplant cells and a frequency of at least 0.01% were required. Per-subject minimum frequency thresholds, based on the lowest-template unstimulated sample, ensured at least 90% detection power. Jensen-Shannon divergence between the top 1000 TCRbeta sequences post- versus pre-transplant served as the measure of repertoire turnover. Changes in detection of donor-reactive sequences were tested with two-sided Fisher's exact tests. The source is immuneACCESS, and TCRdb retained only in-frame sequences with V and J called. Part of the clones is not carried over; for the studies checked, unresolved V genes explain less than half of this, and the remainder is unexplained. The DNA gave D and trimming, while V, J and clone size come from that table. This sample is represented by approximately 6,200 clones; around 80% of them were singletons. More than 10% of the sample belongs to the ten largest clones.

Points the paper makes about the study in general: When repertoire turnover was taken into account, detection of donor-reactive sequences was significantly reduced in 7 of 8 subjects for CD4 and in 8 of 8 subjects for CD8. The conclusions were preliminary, being limited by small, heterogeneous patient numbers and by non-standardized post-transplant time points. In 5 of 8 subjects, regardless of tolerance or HCV status, circulating donor-reactive CD4 TCRbeta sequences dropped significantly post-transplant. A greater decline was seen for donor-reactive sequences than for third party-reactive sequences, suggesting partial antigen-specific deletion unrelated to withdrawal success. Low numbers of available donor cells limited the measurable donor-reactive repertoire in two subjects. Because no allograft tissue specimens were available, donor-reactive T cells may have migrated into the graft instead of being deleted.

The CDR3 holds 17 amino acids from the cysteine to the phenylalanine. Just the 51-base CDR3 DNA is kept, in frame starting at base 1. V sheds 1 base and J sheds 4 bases, leaving 14 bases between their ends. The germline V gene encodes CDR1 MNHNS and CDR2 SASEGT. A word on this clone: Its specific antigen is unknown. The record has no base qualities; no much larger clone is one base away.

This clonotype originated in a human patient who received a liver transplant. After a transplant, certain T cells may trace back to the graft donor. The source was CD8+ T cells from blood, collected around 45 months after liver transplant. Recombination linked TRBV6-1 to TRBJ2-6; possibly the D gene is TRBD2, per 7 matching bases. The base sequence is TGTGCCAGCAGTGAAGGGCGGGGGCTCACCGGGGCCAACGTCCTGACTTTC. This encodes CASSEGRGLTGANVLTF.